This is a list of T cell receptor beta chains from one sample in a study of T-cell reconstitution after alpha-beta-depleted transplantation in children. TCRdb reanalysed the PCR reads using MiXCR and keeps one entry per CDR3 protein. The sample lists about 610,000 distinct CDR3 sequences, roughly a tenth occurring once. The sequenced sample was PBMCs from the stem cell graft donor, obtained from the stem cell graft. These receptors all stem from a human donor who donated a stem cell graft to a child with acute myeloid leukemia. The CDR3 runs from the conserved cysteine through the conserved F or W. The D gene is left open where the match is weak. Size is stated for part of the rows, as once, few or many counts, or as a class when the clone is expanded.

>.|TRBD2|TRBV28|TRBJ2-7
TGTGCCAGCAGGGATCGGGGAAGGACTAGCGGGAGCCGGGCTTACGAGCAGTACTTC
CASRDRGRTSGSRAYEQYF
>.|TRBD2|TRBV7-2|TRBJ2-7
TGTGCCAGCAGCTTAGGGGGGGCGGGACTAGCCTCTGTGCAGTACTTC
CASSLGGAGLASVQYF
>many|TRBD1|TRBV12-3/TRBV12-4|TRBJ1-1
TGTGCCAGCATCACGACAGGGAAGAACACTGAAGCTTTCTTT
CASITTGKNTEAFF
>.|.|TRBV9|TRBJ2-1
TGTGCCAGCAGCCTTCTTGACTACAATGAGCAGTTCTTC
CASSLLDYNEQFF
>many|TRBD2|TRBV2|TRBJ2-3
TGTGCCAGCGGATCGGGGGGGGATACGCAGTATTTT
CASGSGGDTQYF
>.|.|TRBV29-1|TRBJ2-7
TGCAGCGGGCGGGACAGCTACGAGCAGTACTTC
CSGRDSYEQYF
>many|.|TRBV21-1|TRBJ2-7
TGTGCCAGCACCGAAAACGGGGCAGGGTATCACGAGCAGTACTTC
CASTENGAGYHEQYF
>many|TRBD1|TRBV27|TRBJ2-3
TGTGCCAGCAGAGACAGGGGGACATTAGATACGCAGTATTTT
CASRDRGTLDTQYF
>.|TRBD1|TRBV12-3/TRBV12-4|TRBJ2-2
TGTGCCAGCAGAAATACCCCCTGGCCAGGGGGCACCGGGGAGCTGTTTTTT
CASRNTPWPGGTGELFF
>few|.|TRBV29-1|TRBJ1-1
TGCAGCGTTGATAGGGGATACACTGAAGCTTTCTTT
CSVDRGYTEAFF
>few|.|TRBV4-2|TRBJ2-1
TGTGCCAGCAGCGCAGACTGGGTTAGCTCCTACAATGAGCAGTTCTTC
CASSADWVSSYNEQFF
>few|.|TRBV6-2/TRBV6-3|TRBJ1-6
TGTGCCAGCAGTTACCGTACCTGGACTAATTCACCCCTCCACTTT
CASSYRTWTNSPLHF
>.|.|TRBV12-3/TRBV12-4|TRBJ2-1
TGTGCCAGCAGTCCTCGAGCGGGCTCCTCCTACAATGAGCAGTTCTTC
CASSPRAGSSYNEQFF
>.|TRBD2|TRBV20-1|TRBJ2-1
TGCAGTACGACTAGCGGGAGGGCGCAGGGAGCTGGGCCCTACAATGAGCAGTTCTTC
CSTTSGRAQGAGPYNEQFF
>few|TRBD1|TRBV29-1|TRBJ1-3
TGCAGCGTCCGCACCGGGACAGCAGGAAACACCATATATTTT
CSVRTGTAGNTIYF
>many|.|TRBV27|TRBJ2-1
TGTGCCAGCAGTTTGGACACCAATGAGCAGTTCTTC
CASSLDTNEQFF
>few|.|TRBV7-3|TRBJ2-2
TGTGCCAGCAGCTCGACTGGCATCAACACCGGGGAGCTGTTTTTT
CASSSTGINTGELFF
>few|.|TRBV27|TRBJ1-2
TGTGCCAGCAGTCGACCAGGCCTAGGGGGCTACACCTTC
CASSRPGLGGYTF
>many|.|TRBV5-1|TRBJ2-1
TGCGCCAGCAGATCGGAGGGAAGCAATGAGCAGTTCTTC
CASRSEGSNEQFF
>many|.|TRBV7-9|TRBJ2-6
TGTGCCAGCAGCTTACTGGGCTCTGGGGCCAACGTCCTGACTTTC
CASSLLGSGANVLTF
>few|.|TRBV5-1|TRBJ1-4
TGCGCCAGCAGCTTGCTTACAACTAATGAAAAACTGTTTTTT
CASSLLTTNEKLFF
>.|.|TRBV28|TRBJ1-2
TGTGCCAGCAGTTTATCCCCTCCGAACTACACCTTC
CASSLSPPNYTF
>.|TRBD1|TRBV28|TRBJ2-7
TGTGCCAGCAGGGGACAGGGGACGTCGTACAAGCAGTACTTC
CASRGQGTSYKQYF
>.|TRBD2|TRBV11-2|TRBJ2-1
TGTGCCAGCAGCCCCCGGGGAGCGGGGCTTGGAACGGGGTCCTACAATGAGCAGTTCTTC
CASSPRGAGLGTGSYNEQFF
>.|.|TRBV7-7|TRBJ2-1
TGTGCTAGCAGCTCAACTAGGGGGGGGCACAATGAGCAGTTCTTC
CASSSTRGGHNEQFF
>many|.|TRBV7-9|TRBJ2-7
TGTGCCAGCAGCTCCCCAGGGCAATACGAGCAGTACTTC
CASSSPGQYEQYF
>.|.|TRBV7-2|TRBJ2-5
TGTGCCAGCAGCTTAGGGTACGCCCCAACCCAAGAGACCCAGTACTTC
CASSLGYAPTQETQYF
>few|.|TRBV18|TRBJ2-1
TGTGCCAGCTTCTCAGCTTCTAATGAGCAGTTCTTC
CASFSASNEQFF
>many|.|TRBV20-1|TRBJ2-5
TGCAGTGCTAGATATGGGAACCTGGAGACCCAGTACTTC
CSARYGNLETQYF
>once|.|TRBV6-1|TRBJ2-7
TGTGCCAGCAGCCGCCTAGAGGGGGGGTCCGGATACGAGCAGTACTTC
CASSRLEGGSGYEQYF
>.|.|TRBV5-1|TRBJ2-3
TGCGCCAGCAGCTTGGAAGCGTCTAGCACAGATACGCAGTATTTT
CASSLEASSTDTQYF
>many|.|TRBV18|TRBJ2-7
TGTGCCAGCTCACCTCGGGCAGGGGAGAACGAGCAGTACTTC
CASSPRAGENEQYF
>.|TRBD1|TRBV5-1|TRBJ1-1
TGCGCCAGCAGCTTGGTTCAGGGGGCCGCAATGAACACTGAAGCTTTCTTT
CASSLVQGAAMNTEAFF
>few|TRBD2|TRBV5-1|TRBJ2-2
TGCGCCAGCAGCTTCGCGGGAGATGGCGGGGAGCTGTTTTTT
CASSFAGDGGELFF
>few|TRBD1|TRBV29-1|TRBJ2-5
TGCAGCGTACCGACAGGGGGCCGGGGGGAGACCCAGTACTTC
CSVPTGGRGETQYF
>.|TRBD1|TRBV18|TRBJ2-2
TGTGCCAGCTCACCTCGACAGGGGCCCGGGGAGCTGTTTTTT
CASSPRQGPGELFF
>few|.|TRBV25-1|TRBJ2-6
TGTGCCAGCAGGGACCCTGGGGCCAACGTCCTGACTTTC
CASRDPGANVLTF
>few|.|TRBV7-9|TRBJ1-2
TGTGCCAGCAGCTCACGCTGGGGATATGGCTACACCTTC
CASSSRWGYGYTF
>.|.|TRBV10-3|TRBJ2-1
TGTGCCATCAGTGTAGCGGCCGATGAGCAGTTCTTC
CAISVAADEQFF
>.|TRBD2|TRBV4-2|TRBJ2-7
TGTGCCAGCAGCCAAGATCGGGGGGAGGGTTCCGAGCAGTACTTC
CASSQDRGEGSEQYF
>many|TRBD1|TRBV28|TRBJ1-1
TGTGCCAGCAGTTTGGCGGCAGGGGGAAGCACTGAAGCTTTCTTT
CASSLAAGGSTEAFF
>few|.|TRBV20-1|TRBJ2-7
TGCAGTAGATTCCGGGACGGGGTCTCCTACGAGCAGTACTTC
CSRFRDGVSYEQYF
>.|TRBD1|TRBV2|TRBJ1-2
TGTGCCAGCAGCGACGGGACAGCTAAGTACACCTTC
CASSDGTAKYTF
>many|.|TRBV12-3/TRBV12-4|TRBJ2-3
TGTGCCAGCAGTTTGGGACTGGTTTCCACAGATACGCAGTATTTT
CASSLGLVSTDTQYF
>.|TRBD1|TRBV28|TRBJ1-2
TGTGCCAGCAGTCCTCCGGGACAGGGCTATGGCTACACCTTC
CASSPPGQGYGYTF